Listed here is a single T cell receptor (beta chain). Which antigen it targets is not known. The sample holds no much larger clone one base away, and base qualities are not on file. Other DNA variants within this sample encode the same CDR3. This entry belongs to a study of OX40 agonist ivuxolimab in advanced cancers. Background on the whole study: Ivuxolimab was an agonistic, fully human IgG2 monoclonal antibody directed against OX40 (CD134), a costimulatory receptor. Of the approximately 53 patients in dose escalation, about 20 had hepatocellular carcinoma, approximately 15 had melanoma, 9 had renal cell carcinoma and 9 had head and neck cancer. Partial responses occurred in three dose-escalation patients, of whom one had hepatocellular carcinoma and two had cutaneous melanoma. The monotherapy dose-escalation portion (N ≈ 55 patients) of the phase I ivuxolimab trial is reported in the paper. Prior anti-PD-1, anti-PD-L1 or anti-CTLA-4 therapy was permitted, and checkpoint inhibitors had been received by about 37% of dose-escalation patients. In the dose-escalation cohort, 75% to 90% of patients were male, and the mean age was approximately 60 years with a range of roughly 20 to 85. The purpose of peripheral TCRbeta sequencing was to test whether ivuxolimab changed TCR sequence diversity and led to clonal T-cell expansion. Intravenous ivuxolimab was administered to patients every 2 weeks at six dose levels: 0.01, 0.1, 0.3, 1.5, 3 and 10 mg/kg.

Patients with autoimmune disease history or receiving systemic immunosuppression were excluded from the trial. Peripheral blood for TCR sequencing was collected from all dose cohorts at baseline, on cycle 4 day 1, and on cycle 7 day 1. The samples were drawn from a first-in-human, open-label, multicenter phase I dose-escalation trial of ivuxolimab. Adults with locally advanced or metastatic melanoma, renal cell carcinoma, hepatocellular carcinoma or head and neck squamous cell carcinoma were enrolled in the trial. Before TCR sequencing, CD4+ and CD8+ T cells were separately sorted from peripheral blood. For sequencing of the TCRbeta CDR3 region, genomic DNA was extracted from the sorted cells. TCRbeta CDR3 regions were sequenced using the immunoSEQ Assay. TCRdb retrieved this table from immuneACCESS and kept in-frame rearrangements only. Not all clones are present; in checked studies, unresolved V genes account for under half, and no reason is known for the remainder. Present in this sample are several thousand clones, roughly 70% of which were seen just once. Roughly 18% of the sample is held by the ten biggest clonotypes.

On the study overall, not on this receptor specifically: Low levels of normalized T-cell clonal expansion were also shown by some nonresponding patients. Clonal expansion of both CD4+ and CD8+ blood T cells was observed from baseline to week 6 at doses 0.1 to 3.0 mg/kg. After ivuxolimab, CD8+ T cells had more expanded clones than CD4+ T cells on average. Which antigens the clonally expanded peripheral T cells were specific for was not determined. In the 0.1-3.0 mg/kg groups, partial responders had among the lowest normalized peripheral clonal expansion, particularly in CD8+ T cells.

The germline ends are 13 bases apart after V is trimmed by 4 bases and J by 0 bases. Its CDR3 holds 16 amino acids, cysteine through phenylalanine. Solely the CDR3 DNA is kept, with 48 bases framed from the first base. CDR1 SEHNR and CDR2 FQNEAQ were looked up in the germline V gene (reference sequence). This receptor was taken from an adult with an advanced solid tumor such as melanoma, head and neck, liver or kidney cancer. Sequencing was performed on CD4+ or CD8+ T cells sorted from blood, taken in a trial of the OX40 agonist ivuxolimab. The chain was built from TRBV7-9 and TRBJ2-4; the D gene is perhaps TRBD1, from 6 matching bases. CDR3 protein: CASSSTGQLAKNIQYF. The DNA is as follows: TGTGCCAGCAGCTCCACAGGACAGCTAGCCAAAAACATTCAGTACTTC.